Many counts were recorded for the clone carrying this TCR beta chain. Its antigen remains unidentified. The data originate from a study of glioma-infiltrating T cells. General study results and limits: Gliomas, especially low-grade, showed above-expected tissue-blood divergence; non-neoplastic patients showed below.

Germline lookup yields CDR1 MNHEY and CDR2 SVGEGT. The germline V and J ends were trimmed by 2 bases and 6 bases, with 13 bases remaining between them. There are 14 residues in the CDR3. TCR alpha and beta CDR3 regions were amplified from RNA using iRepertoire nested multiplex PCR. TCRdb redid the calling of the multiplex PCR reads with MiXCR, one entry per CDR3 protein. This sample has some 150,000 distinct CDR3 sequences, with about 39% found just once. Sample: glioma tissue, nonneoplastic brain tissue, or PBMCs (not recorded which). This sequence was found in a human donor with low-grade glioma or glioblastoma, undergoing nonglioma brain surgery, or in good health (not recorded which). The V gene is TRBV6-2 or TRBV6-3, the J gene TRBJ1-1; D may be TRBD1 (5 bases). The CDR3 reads CASSYGGVSAEAFF. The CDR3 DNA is TGTGCCAGCAGTTACGGGGGGGTTTCTGCTGAAGCTTTCTTT.